The present T cell receptor beta chain was sequenced within a study of blood T cell repertoires in COVID-19. For the study at large: The United States, Italy and Spain supplied acute and convalescent COVID-19 samples. Nucleic acid was either cDNA or gDNA, and it came from T cells, B-cell-depleted T cells, or PBMCs.

Germline V gene sequence: CDR1 MDHEN, CDR2 SYDVKM. The CDR3 has 14 amino acids. Trimming removed 3 bases from V and 9 bases from J; junction bases left unmatched: 4. This clone was found a few times. Study processing details: Estimation of nucleated cell counts was performed using reference gene primer amplification. TCRdb's table, derived via immunoSEQ multiplex PCR, lists solely in-frame clones and lacks some. Clone size and the V and J calls come from that table; the DNA yielded D and trimming. The sample carries roughly 110,000 clones, 85% recorded once. Sequencing was carried out using peripheral blood. The rearrangement links TRBV28 to TRBJ2-2, with TRBD1 matching over 10 bases. This clonotype was obtained from a man aged 35-49 years with acute or convalescent COVID-19. The CDR3 reads CASSLGTGDRELFF. The CDR3 DNA follows: TGTGCCAGCAGTTTGGGGACAGGGGACCGGGAGCTGTTTTTT.